This T cell receptor beta chain was captured in a study of blood T cell repertoires in COVID-19. Generated by immunoSEQ multiplex PCR, the TCRdb table keeps only in-frame clones and is missing some. This sample has roughly 200,000 clones; 70% to 80% occur once, and the top ten carry under 7%. From germline, CDR1 is LNHDA and CDR2 SQIVND (reference sequence). With 6 bases removed from V and 3 bases from J, the gap between germline ends came to 15 bases. The CDR3 has 14 residues. This clone was counted only a few times. The source is a woman aged 40 to 50 with COVID-19, enrolled during active disease. V is TRBV19 and J is TRBJ2-7, with TRBD1 as a possible D gene (6 bases). Sequencing input: peripheral blood. CDR3 sequence (DNA): TGTGCCAGTAGCCGACAGGCCCTATACTACGAGCAGTACTTC. Amino acids: CASSRQALYYEQYF.